This TCR beta chain is from a study of beta chain features in type 1 diabetes. This clone was found a few times. The antigen is undetermined. Of the isolated RNA, all was reverse transcribed, and so the sequenced material was expressed TCRB transcripts. Naive, central memory and regulatory T cell samples came to a mean of approximately 4 million reads. The method was immunoSEQ multiplex PCR; TCRdb's version includes in-frame clones alone and lacks a portion of them. This sample has 680,000 or so clones, with roughly 13% found just once. The CDR3 has 14 amino acids. Germline CDR1 and CDR2: SGDLS and YYNGEE. Trimming removed 0 bases at V and 7 bases at J, with 12 bases between. Findings of the study overall: Short templates might get an advantage during PCR, and this would be equal in patients and controls. Among all four CD4+ subsets, Type 1 diabetes patients had TCRB CDR3s that were moderately but significantly shorter. TCRB repertoires of naive, central memory and Treg cells appeared more similar among patients than among healthy donors.

Researchers reported sorting CD4+ naive, central memory, regulatory and stem cell-like memory cells via CD45RO/CCR7/CD25/CD127/CD95/CD27. This receptor was obtained from a man between 18 and 29 years old with type 1 diabetes. Source material: naive CD4+ T cells from blood. The rearrangement joins TRBV9 to TRBJ2-3; D unclear. The CDR3 nucleotides are TGTGCCAGCAGCGTAGCTACCTCAGCGAATACGCAGTATTTT. It is translated as CASSVATSANTQYF.